The rows below give T cell receptor beta chains drawn from one sample of a study of CD4 T cells in relation to SARS-CoV-2 and coronaviruses. The data were produced by immunoSEQ multiplex PCR, yet TCRdb's version contains in-frame clones alone and is incomplete. Of around 24,000 clones detected, about 76% appear once; the ten largest clones hold 10%. Their antigens remain unidentified. The sample consisted of CD4+ T cells from PBMCs, cultured in vitro. All receptors come from a human donor in good health. The CDR3 runs from the conserved cysteine through the conserved F or W. A D gene is named only where the DNA matches it firmly. Size is omitted from some rows. Given values are once, few, many or a class for expanded clones.

17	-	TRBV4-2	TRBJ2-2	TRBD2	TGTGCCAGCAGCCAGCCATCTAGCGGAACGAACACCGGGGAGCTGTTTTTT	CASSQPSSGTNTGELFF
14	-	TRBV15	TRBJ1-1	-	TGTGCCACCAGCAGAGATCGGGCGGGGCCTGAAGCTTTCTTT	CATSRDRAGPEAFF
15	once	TRBV2	TRBJ1-4	-	TGTGCCAGCAGTGAACCGGTGGCAACTAATGAAAAACTGTTTTTT	CASSEPVATNEKLFF
14	-	TRBV15	TRBJ2-5	TRBD1	TGTGCCACCAGCAGAGTGAGGGGGCTCGAGACCCAGTACTTC	CATSRVRGLETQYF
17	once	TRBV7-9	TRBJ2-1	-	TGTGCCAGCAGCTTAGTTCAAGGTAGCGGCCCCTACAATGAGCAGTTCTTC	CASSLVQGSGPYNEQFF
15	-	TRBV9	TRBJ2-7	-	TGTGCCAGCAGCGTGGGGCGGAGGGGCTCCTACGAGCAGTACTTC	CASSVGRRGSYEQYF
15	few	TRBV7-2	TRBJ2-7	TRBD2	TGTGCCAGCGCGCCCAGACTAGCGGGAGTAGGCGAGCAGTACTTC	CASAPRLAGVGEQYF
14	once	TRBV7-9	TRBJ2-7	TRBD1	TGTGCCAGCAGCTTAGCCCTGACAGGGGGAGAGCAGTACTTC	CASSLALTGGEQYF
13	-	TRBV29-1	TRBJ2-7	TRBD1	TGCAGCGCAACCGGGACAGGGGTTAGCGAGCAGTACTTC	CSATGTGVSEQYF
15	-	TRBV18	TRBJ2-7	-	TGTGCCAGCTCACGTCCCGGCCTCGGGGCCTACGAGCAGTACTTC	CASSRPGLGAYEQYF
18	-	TRBV3-1/TRBV3-2	TRBJ1-5	-	TGTGCCAGCACCCACCTGGAGGGGGACAAGGGGCGCGGGCAGCCCCAGCATTTT	CASTHLEGDKGRGQPQHF
16	-	TRBV5-1	TRBJ1-3	-	TGCGCCAGCAGCTTGGGACAGCCCAGCTCTGGAAACACCATATATTTT	CASSLGQPSSGNTIYF
14	-	TRBV11-2	TRBJ2-7	-	TGTGCCAGCAGCCGCAGTGGACACCCCGCCGAGCAGTACTTC	CASSRSGHPAEQYF
15	-	TRBV5-5	TRBJ2-1	TRBD2	TGTGCCAGTGACAGAAGTCAGAGCGGGGACAATGAGCAGTTCTTC	CASDRSQSGDNEQFF
13	-	TRBV9	TRBJ2-1	TRBD2	TGTGCCAGCAGCGTTACTAGCGTTAGTGAGCAGTTCTTC	CASSVTSVSEQFF
14	few	TRBV9	TRBJ1-2	TRBD1	TGTGCCAGCAGCGTAGATCAGGGGGGGAGAGGCTACACCTTC	CASSVDQGGRGYTF
16	few	TRBV19	TRBJ1-5	TRBD1	TGTGCCAGTAGTGCAGCACAGGGGGCGCTCCCCACCGGGTTGCATTTT	CASSAAQGALPTGLHF
17	-	TRBV5-4	TRBJ2-3	TRBD2	TGTGCCAGCAGCTCAGTCCCTAGCGGGAGGGCCGCAGATACGCAGTATTTT	CASSSVPSGRAADTQYF
13	-	TRBV18	TRBJ1-1	-	TGTGCCAGCTCACCAGCCAGGGGTCGTGAAGCTTTCTTT	CASSPARGREAFF
15	-	TRBV6-2/TRBV6-3	TRBJ1-3	-	TGTGCCAGCAGTTACAACAGAGCCTCCGGAAACACCATATATTTT	CASSYNRASGNTIYF
15	once	TRBV7-3	TRBJ2-5	TRBD2	TGTGCCAGCAGCCGAGGGAGCGGGAATGGAGAGACCCAGTACTTC	CASSRGSGNGETQYF
14	-	TRBV5-8	TRBJ2-2	-	TGTGCCAGCAGATTACAGGAGAACACCGGGGAGCTGTTTTTT	CASRLQENTGELFF
15	-	TRBV10-2	TRBJ2-7	-	TGCGCCAGCAGTGAGTCCCAATTTAACTCCTACGAGCAGTACTTC	CASSESQFNSYEQYF
13	-	TRBV12-3/TRBV12-4	TRBJ2-5	-	TGTGCCAGCAGAAGGGGGGTAGGGGAGACCCAGTACTTC	CASRRGVGETQYF
12	-	TRBV12-3/TRBV12-4	TRBJ2-7	-	TGTGCCAGCAGTTTCTCAGGGGTGGCGCAGTACTTC	CASSFSGVAQYF
15	-	TRBV5-1	TRBJ2-3	TRBD2	TGCGCCAGCAGTTCCGGGACTAGCCGCACAGATACGCAGTATTTT	CASSSGTSRTDTQYF
15	-	TRBV2	TRBJ2-4	-	TGTGCCAGCTTGGGGCCAACGAGGGGTAAAAACATTCAGTACTTC	CASLGPTRGKNIQYF
14	-	TRBV5-1	TRBJ1-1	-	TGCGCCAGCAGCTCGGACCCAGCGAACACTGAAGCTTTCTTT	CASSSDPANTEAFF
16	-	TRBV4-1	TRBJ2-5	TRBD1	TGCGCCAGCAGCCACGTGTTCCGGGACAGGGTGGAGACCCAGTACTTC	CASSHVFRDRVETQYF
13	-	TRBV29-1	TRBJ1-1	TRBD1	TGCAGCGTTGCGGGGACAGCCAAGCCTGAAGCTTTCTTT	CSVAGTAKPEAFF
15	-	TRBV2	TRBJ1-6	-	TGTGCCAGCAGTGAGCTGGCCCAGGGAAATTCACCCCTCCACTTT	CASSELAQGNSPLHF
14	-	TRBV10-3	TRBJ1-1	-	TGTGCCATGCAACAGGGTTATGGGGACACTGAAGCTTTCTTT	CAMQQGYGDTEAFF
15	-	TRBV7-2	TRBJ1-4	-	TGTGCCAGCAGCTTAGTTGGGAGCGCGGGGGAAAAACTGTTTTTT	CASSLVGSAGEKLFF
17	-	TRBV7-3	TRBJ2-3	TRBD1	TGTGCCAGCAGCCGGCTCGTGACAGGGCCGGTGACAGATACGCAGTATTTT	CASSRLVTGPVTDTQYF
19	-	TRBV4-1	TRBJ2-2	TRBD1	TGCGCCAGCAGCCAATCCCTAGCTCGACAGGGTCAAAACACCGGGGAGCTGTTTTTT	CASSQSLARQGQNTGELFF
14	-	TRBV12-5	TRBJ1-5	-	TGTGCTAGTGGTTTGAGTAGGGCGGGGCTGCCCCAGCATTTT	CASGLSRAGLPQHF
14	-	TRBV6-5	TRBJ2-3	-	TGTGCCAGCAGTTACGGCGGAAGCACAGATACGCAGTATTTT	CASSYGGSTDTQYF
15	-	TRBV7-2	TRBJ1-6	-	TGTGCCAGCAGTCCGAATGGGGGAGAGTGGTCACCCCTCCACTTT	CASSPNGGEWSPLHF
16	-	TRBV19	TRBJ2-7	TRBD1	TGTGCCAGTAGTACCCAGCCCGGGACAGGCGCCGACGAGCAGTACTTC	CASSTQPGTGADEQYF
15	-	TRBV30	TRBJ2-2	-	TGTGCCTGGAGTGTACTAAGGGGCGGTGCCGGGGAGCTGTTTTTT	CAWSVLRGGAGELFF
14	-	TRBV3-1/TRBV3-2	TRBJ2-2	-	TGTGCCAGCAGCCAAGGTCAAGCCCACGGGGAGCTGTTTTTT	CASSQGQAHGELFF
13	-	TRBV10-3	TRBJ1-5	-	TGTGCCATCAGTTCTGGAAGGAATCAGCCCCAGCATTTT	CAISSGRNQPQHF
15	-	TRBV7-2	TRBJ2-3	TRBD1	TGTGCCAGCAGCACACCGGGACAGGGCACAGATACGCAGTATTTT	CASSTPGQGTDTQYF
17	-	TRBV6-2/TRBV6-3	TRBJ2-3	-	TGTGCCAGCAGCACTGTACAAATGGGAAGACTAGCAGATACGCAGTATTTT	CASSTVQMGRLADTQYF
15	-	TRBV19	TRBJ1-4	TRBD1	TGTGCCAGTATTGGTGTGAACAGGGGGTCTGAAAAACTGTTTTTT	CASIGVNRGSEKLFF
14	few	TRBV7-8	TRBJ1-5	TRBD1	TGTGCCAGCAGCTTGGGGACAGGCGATCAGCCCCAGCATTTT	CASSLGTGDQPQHF
13	-	TRBV5-4	TRBJ1-1	-	TGTGCCAGCAGCTGGGACAAGAACACTGAAGCTTTCTTT	CASSWDKNTEAFF